This T cell receptor beta chain comes out of a study of PD-1 blockade in classical Hodgkin lymphoma. TCRdb keeps only in-frame clones here, not all; method: immunoSEQ multiplex PCR. Here the sample spans about 40,000 clones, about 72% being singletons. In regard to this clone: What it binds is not known.

This CDR3 contains 16 residues. Germline V gives CDR1 MNHEY, CDR2 SMNVEV (reference sequence). The ends were cut back, 0 bases at V and 4 bases at J, with 16 bases in the middle. Relapse was seen in all patients after autologous stem cell transplantation, and brentuximab vedotin exposure was variable. Overall study findings and caveats: Baseline diversity in complete responders resembled that of newly diagnosed patients. A significant rise in TCR diversity by C4D1 was seen for CD4+ but not CD8+ cells. Relative to healthy donors, newly diagnosed patients reportedly had lower baseline TCR diversity, which was reported as lower still in relapsed/refractory patients. No one has yet defined what causes the repertoire differences, which may be disease activity or prior therapy.

The chain recombines TRBV27 with TRBJ2-7, with a possible D match to TRBD2 (5 bases). The input for sequencing was peripheral blood mononuclear cells (PBMCs), taken at baseline. This clonotype was obtained from a human donor with classical Hodgkin lymphoma. Here the CDR3 reads CASSLSPSQLLYEQYF. CDR3 bases: TGTGCCAGCAGTTTATCGCCTAGCCAGCTCTTATACGAGCAGTACTTC.